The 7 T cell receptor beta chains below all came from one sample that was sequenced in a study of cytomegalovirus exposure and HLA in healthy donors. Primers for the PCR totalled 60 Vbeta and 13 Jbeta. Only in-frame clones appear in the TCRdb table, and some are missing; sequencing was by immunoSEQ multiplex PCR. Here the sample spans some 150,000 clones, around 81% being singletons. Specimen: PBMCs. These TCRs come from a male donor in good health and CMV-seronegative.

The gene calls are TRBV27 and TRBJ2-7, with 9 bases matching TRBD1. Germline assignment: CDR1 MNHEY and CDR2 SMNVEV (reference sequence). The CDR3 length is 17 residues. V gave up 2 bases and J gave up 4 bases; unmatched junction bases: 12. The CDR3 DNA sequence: TGTGCCAGCAGTTTAGGGGTAGGACAGGGGAAATCTTACGAGCAGTACTTC. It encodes CASSLGVGQGKSYEQYF.

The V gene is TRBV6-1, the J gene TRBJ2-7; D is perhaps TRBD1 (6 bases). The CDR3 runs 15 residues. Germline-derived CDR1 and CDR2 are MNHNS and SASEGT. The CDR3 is CTTLRIGGILYEQYF. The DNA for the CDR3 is TGTACCACCTTAAGGATTGGGGGCATCCTCTACGAGCAGTACTTC.

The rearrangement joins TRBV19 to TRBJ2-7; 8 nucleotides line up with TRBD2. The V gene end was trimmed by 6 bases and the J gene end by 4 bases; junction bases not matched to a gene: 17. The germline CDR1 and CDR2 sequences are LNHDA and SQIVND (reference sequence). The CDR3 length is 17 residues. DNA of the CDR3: TGTGCCAGTAGCGTATCCGGGGGGGGAAGCCGTGGGTACGAGCAGTACTTC. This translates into CASSVSGGGSRGYEQYF.

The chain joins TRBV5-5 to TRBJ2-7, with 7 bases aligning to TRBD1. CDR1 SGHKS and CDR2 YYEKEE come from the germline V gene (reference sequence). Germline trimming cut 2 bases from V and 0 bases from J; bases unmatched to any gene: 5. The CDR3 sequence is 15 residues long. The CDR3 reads CASSFIGTDSYEQYF. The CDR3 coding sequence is TGTGCCAGCAGCTTTATCGGGACAGACTCCTACGAGCAGTACTTC.

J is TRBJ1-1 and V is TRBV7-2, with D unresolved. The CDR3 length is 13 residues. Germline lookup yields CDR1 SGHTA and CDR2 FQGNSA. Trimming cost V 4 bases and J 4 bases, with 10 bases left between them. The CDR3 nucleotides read TGTGCCAGCAGCTCGGGGTTTGGCACTGAAGCTTTCTTT. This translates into CASSSGFGTEAFF.

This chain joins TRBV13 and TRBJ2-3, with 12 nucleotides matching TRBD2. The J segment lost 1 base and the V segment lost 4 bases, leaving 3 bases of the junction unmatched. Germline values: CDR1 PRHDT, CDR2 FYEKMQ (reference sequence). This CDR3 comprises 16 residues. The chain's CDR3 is CASSSRTSGGTDTQYF. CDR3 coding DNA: TGTGCCAGCAGCTCCCGGACTAGCGGGGGCACAGATACGCAGTATTTT.

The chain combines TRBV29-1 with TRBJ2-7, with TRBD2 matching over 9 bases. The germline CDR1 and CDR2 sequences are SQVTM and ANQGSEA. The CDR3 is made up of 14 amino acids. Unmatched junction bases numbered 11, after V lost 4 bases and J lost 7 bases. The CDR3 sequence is CSVVGSGSLREQYF. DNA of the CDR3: TGCAGCGTTGTAGGTAGCGGGAGCCTAAGGGAGCAGTACTTC.